This is a list of T cell receptor beta chains from one sample in a study of pediatric ulcerative colitis. TCRdb's copy holds only in-frame clones and misses some; the assay was immunoSEQ multiplex PCR. This sample has 30,000 to 40,000 clones; roughly 78% occur once, and the top ten carry 3.5% to 5%. The specimen sequenced was blood. These TCRs come from a boy under 18 with severe ulcerative colitis. Both conserved end residues are part of each CDR3. Fields, in order: V gene, D gene, J gene, clone size, CDR3 DNA, CDR3 protein. A D gene is named only where the DNA matches it firmly. Clone size is not always given. Where it is, it says once, few, many or a class for expanded clones.

v_call: TRBV4-3
d_call: TRBD2
j_call: TRBJ2-1
clone_size: NA
cdr3_nt: TGCGCCAGCAGCCAAGATGGAGCTAGCGGGGGGAATGAGCAGTTCTTC
cdr3_aa: CASSQDGASGGNEQFF

v_call: TRBV7-2
d_call: NA
j_call: TRBJ1-5
clone_size: NA
cdr3_nt: TGTGCCAGCAGCTTAGAGTTGGGGGGTAATCAGCCCCAGCATTTT
cdr3_aa: CASSLELGGNQPQHF

v_call: TRBV6-1
d_call: NA
j_call: TRBJ2-7
clone_size: NA
cdr3_nt: TGTGCCAGCAGTGAAGTAAGCGAGCAGTACTTC
cdr3_aa: CASSEVSEQYF

v_call: TRBV19
d_call: NA
j_call: TRBJ2-7
clone_size: NA
cdr3_nt: TGTGCCAGTAGTTGGTGGCAGCCCCGGTGCCGGACAATTAGTGGGGAGCAGTACTTC
cdr3_aa: CASSWWQPRCRTISGEQYF

v_call: TRBV7-9
d_call: NA
j_call: TRBJ1-5
clone_size: few
cdr3_nt: TGTGCCAGCAGCGATACCGATCAGCCCCAGCATTTT
cdr3_aa: CASSDTDQPQHF

v_call: TRBV5-4
d_call: TRBD1
j_call: TRBJ1-1
clone_size: NA
cdr3_nt: TGTGCCAGCAGCCACAGGGGTACTGAAGCTTTCTTT
cdr3_aa: CASSHRGTEAFF

v_call: TRBV30
d_call: NA
j_call: TRBJ2-7
clone_size: once
cdr3_nt: TGTGCCTGGAGTGTACAAGGTTCGTCACACGAGCAGTACTTC
cdr3_aa: CAWSVQGSSHEQYF

v_call: TRBV10-3
d_call: NA
j_call: TRBJ1-1
clone_size: once
cdr3_nt: TGTGCCACCTCAGGGGAGCTGAACACTGAAGCTTTCTTT
cdr3_aa: CATSGELNTEAFF

v_call: TRBV4-1
d_call: TRBD1
j_call: TRBJ1-1
clone_size: NA
cdr3_nt: TGCGCCAGCAGCCAGATGGGACAGATGAACACTGAAGCTTTCTTT
cdr3_aa: CASSQMGQMNTEAFF

v_call: TRBV18
d_call: NA
j_call: TRBJ2-3
clone_size: NA
cdr3_nt: TGTGCCAGCTCACTGTCTTTCGCGGGCGCCCTGGGGACAGATACGCAGTATTTT
cdr3_aa: CASSLSFAGALGTDTQYF

v_call: TRBV29-1
d_call: NA
j_call: TRBJ1-1
clone_size: NA
cdr3_nt: TGCAGCGTTCGGCTGATGCGAGGTGGCACTGAAGCTTTCTTT
cdr3_aa: CSVRLMRGGTEAFF

v_call: TRBV9
d_call: NA
j_call: TRBJ2-3
clone_size: NA
cdr3_nt: TGTGCCAGCAGCGTAGTTCCCGCCGGCGATACGCAGTATTTT
cdr3_aa: CASSVVPAGDTQYF

v_call: TRBV5-1
d_call: NA
j_call: TRBJ2-3
clone_size: once
cdr3_nt: TGCGCCAGCAGCTTAATCTGGGGGAGTAATACGCAGTATTTT
cdr3_aa: CASSLIWGSNTQYF

v_call: TRBV2
d_call: TRBD1
j_call: TRBJ2-7
clone_size: NA
cdr3_nt: TGTGCCAGCAGATACGACAGGGCCTACTCCTACGAGCAGTACTTC
cdr3_aa: CASRYDRAYSYEQYF

v_call: TRBV6-6
d_call: NA
j_call: TRBJ2-1
clone_size: NA
cdr3_nt: TGTGCCAGCAGTTACGAGAAGGGGTCCTACAATGAGCAGTTCTTC
cdr3_aa: CASSYEKGSYNEQFF

v_call: TRBV19
d_call: NA
j_call: TRBJ1-6
clone_size: NA
cdr3_nt: TGTGCCAGTAGGGACACAGGGAATTCACCCCTCCACTTT
cdr3_aa: CASRDTGNSPLHF

v_call: TRBV7-7
d_call: TRBD2
j_call: TRBJ2-1
clone_size: once
cdr3_nt: TGTGCTAGCAGCTTGGGAACTAGCGTGGACTACAATGAGCAGTTCTTC
cdr3_aa: CASSLGTSVDYNEQFF

v_call: TRBV2
d_call: NA
j_call: TRBJ1-2
clone_size: NA
cdr3_nt: TGTGCCAGCAGCGGTAATTCCATGGAGGGCTACACCTTC
cdr3_aa: CASSGNSMEGYTF

v_call: TRBV19
d_call: TRBD1
j_call: TRBJ1-1
clone_size: NA
cdr3_nt: TGTGCCAGTAGGTGGGACAGGGGAGGTCTCGCTGAAGCTTTCTTT
cdr3_aa: CASRWDRGGLAEAFF

v_call: TRBV11-2
d_call: TRBD1
j_call: TRBJ2-1
clone_size: NA
cdr3_nt: TGTGCCAGCAGGGCGTTAAGGACAGGTCGTCGGGAGCAGTTCTTC
cdr3_aa: CASRALRTGRREQFF

v_call: TRBV6-1
d_call: TRBD1
j_call: TRBJ1-1
clone_size: NA
cdr3_nt: TGTGCCAGCAGATCGACAGGGGTGATGTCTGAAGCTTTCTTT
cdr3_aa: CASRSTGVMSEAFF

v_call: TRBV6-5
d_call: NA
j_call: TRBJ2-3
clone_size: NA
cdr3_nt: TGTGCCAGCAGTTACTCCCCCGCTGATACGCAGTATTTT
cdr3_aa: CASSYSPADTQYF

v_call: TRBV4-3
d_call: NA
j_call: TRBJ1-3
clone_size: NA
cdr3_nt: TGCGCCAGCAGCCAAGATTCTGGGGGACCTACGCGTGGAAACACCATATATTTT
cdr3_aa: CASSQDSGGPTRGNTIYF